Listed below are T cell receptor beta chains from one sample, sequenced in a study of shared clonotypes between healthy human individuals. Assay used: immunoSEQ multiplex PCR; TCRdb lists only in-frame clones, some missing. Of around 1.9 million clones in the sample, just under 95% were seen once. The sample was naive CD8+ T cells from PBMCs. The receptors were sampled from a man between 18 and 29 years old in good health. Some clones in this sample may be carry-over from other donors' samples. Both conserved end residues are trimmed from each CDR3.

TRBJ1-1 TRBV5-4 ASSLDGLTEAF
TRBJ1-5 TRBV28 ASSRRGRGNQPQH
TRBJ2-7 TRBV4-3 ASSQVIAGPPYEQY
TRBJ1-4 TRBV2 ASNGQGSNEKLF
TRBJ2-7 TRBV6-5 ASSPRQGHYEQY
TRBJ2-5 TRBV6-1 ASSRTRLGETQY
TRBJ2-1 TRBV9 ASSVLTRSDEQF
TRBJ2-7 TRBV28 ASSFLGLAGEQY
TRBJ2-7 TRBV7-9 ASRPRTGGDSYEQY
TRBJ2-3 TRBV6-1 ASSEFQDTDTQY
TRBJ2-2 TRBV27 ASSLPDTNTGELF
TRBJ2-7 TRBV11-2 ASSFGPGGSYEQY
TRBJ2-1 TRBV11-2 ASSMGLGDEQF
TRBJ1-4 TRBV4-1 ASSQIGDRAVINEKLF
TRBJ2-7 TRBV7-6 ASSQTPGQLYEQY
TRBJ2-2 TRBV19 ASRPGLQAGELF
TRBJ1-5 TRBV19 ASKGVGSNQPQH
TRBJ2-5 TRBV6-6 ASSYSTGGRETQY
TRBJ2-7 TRBV27 ASSSGVTYEQY
TRBJ1-2 TRBV19 ASKDWDYGYT
TRBJ2-3 TRBV29-1 SVEDGIVDTQY
TRBJ2-1 TRBV28 ASSHGLAPSSYNEQF